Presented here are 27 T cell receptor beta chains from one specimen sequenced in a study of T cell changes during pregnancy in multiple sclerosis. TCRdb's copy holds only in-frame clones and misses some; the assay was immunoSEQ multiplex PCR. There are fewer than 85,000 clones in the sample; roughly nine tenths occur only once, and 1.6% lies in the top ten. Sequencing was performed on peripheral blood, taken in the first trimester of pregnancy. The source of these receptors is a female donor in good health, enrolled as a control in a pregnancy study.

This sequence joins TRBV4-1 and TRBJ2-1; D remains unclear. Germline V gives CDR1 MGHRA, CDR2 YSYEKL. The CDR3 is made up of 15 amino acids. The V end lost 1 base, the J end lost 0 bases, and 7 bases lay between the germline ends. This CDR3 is CASSQAFSSYNEQFF. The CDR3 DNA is TGCGCCAGCAGCCAAGCGTTTAGCTCCTACAATGAGCAGTTCTTC.

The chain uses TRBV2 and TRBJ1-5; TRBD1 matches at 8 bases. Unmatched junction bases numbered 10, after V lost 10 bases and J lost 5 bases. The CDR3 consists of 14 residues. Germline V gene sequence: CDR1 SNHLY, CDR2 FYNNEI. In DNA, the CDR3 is TGTGCCACCTCTGACAGGGGAGACCATCAGCCCCAGCATTTT. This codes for CATSDRGDHQPQHF.

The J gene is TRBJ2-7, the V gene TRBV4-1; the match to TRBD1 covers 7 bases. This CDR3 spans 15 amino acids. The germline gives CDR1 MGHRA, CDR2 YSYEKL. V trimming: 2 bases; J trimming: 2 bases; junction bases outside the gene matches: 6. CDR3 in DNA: TGCGCCAGCAGCCAACAGGACAGGTCAACCTACGAGCAGTACTTC. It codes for CASSQQDRSTYEQYF.

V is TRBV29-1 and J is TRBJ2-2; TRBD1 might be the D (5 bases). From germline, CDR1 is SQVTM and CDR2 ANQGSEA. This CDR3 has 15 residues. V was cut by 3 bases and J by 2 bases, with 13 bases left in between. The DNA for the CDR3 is TGCAGCGTTGAGAGTTTAGGGGCCAACACCGGGGAGCTGTTTTTT. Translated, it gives CSVESLGANTGELFF.

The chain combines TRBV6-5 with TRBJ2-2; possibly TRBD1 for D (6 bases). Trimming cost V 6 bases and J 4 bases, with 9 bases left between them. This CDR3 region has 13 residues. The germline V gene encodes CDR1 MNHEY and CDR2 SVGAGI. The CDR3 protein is CASRDRPTGELFF. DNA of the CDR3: TGTGCCAGCAGAGACAGGCCCACCGGGGAGCTGTTTTTT.

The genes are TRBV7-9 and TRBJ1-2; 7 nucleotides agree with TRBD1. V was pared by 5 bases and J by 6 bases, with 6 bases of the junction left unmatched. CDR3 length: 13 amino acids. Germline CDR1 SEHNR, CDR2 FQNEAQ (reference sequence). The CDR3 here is CASSGSQGDGYTF. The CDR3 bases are TGTGCCAGCAGCGGCTCCCAGGGGGATGGCTACACCTTC.

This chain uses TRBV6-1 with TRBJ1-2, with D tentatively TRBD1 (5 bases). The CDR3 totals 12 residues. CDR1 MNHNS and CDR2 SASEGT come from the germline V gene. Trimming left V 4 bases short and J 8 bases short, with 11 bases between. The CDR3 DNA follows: TGTGCCAGCAGTGTGGGGGGGGTGGGCTACACCTTC. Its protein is CASSVGGVGYTF.

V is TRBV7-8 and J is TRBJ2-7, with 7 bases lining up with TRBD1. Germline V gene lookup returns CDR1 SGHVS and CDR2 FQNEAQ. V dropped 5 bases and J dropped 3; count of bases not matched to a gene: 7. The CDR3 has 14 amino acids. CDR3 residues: CASSTTGQSYEQYF. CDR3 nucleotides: TGTGCCAGCAGCACAACGGGACAGAGCTACGAGCAGTACTTC.

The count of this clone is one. CDR3 in DNA: TGTGCCAGCTCACCGGGGGCGAAGAATCAGCCCCAGCATTTT. Protein: CASSPGAKNQPQHF. The rearrangement links TRBV18 to TRBJ1-5, with a weak D call TRBD1 (6 bases). V was pared by 3 bases and J by 4 bases, with 10 bases between. CDR3 size: 14 residues. Germline V gives CDR1 KGHSH, CDR2 LQKENI.

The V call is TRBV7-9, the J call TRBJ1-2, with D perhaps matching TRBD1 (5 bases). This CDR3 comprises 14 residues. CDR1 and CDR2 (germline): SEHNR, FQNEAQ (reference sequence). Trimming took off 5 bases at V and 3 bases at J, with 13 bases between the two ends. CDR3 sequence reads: CASSPKTDYYGYTF. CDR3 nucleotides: TGTGCCAGCAGCCCCAAGACAGACTACTATGGCTACACCTTC.

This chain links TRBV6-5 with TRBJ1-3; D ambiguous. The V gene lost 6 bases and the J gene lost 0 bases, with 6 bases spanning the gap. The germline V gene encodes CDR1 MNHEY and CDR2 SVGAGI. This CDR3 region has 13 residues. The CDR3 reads CASRTVSGNTIYF. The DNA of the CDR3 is TGTGCCAGCAGAACAGTCTCTGGAAACACCATATATTTT.

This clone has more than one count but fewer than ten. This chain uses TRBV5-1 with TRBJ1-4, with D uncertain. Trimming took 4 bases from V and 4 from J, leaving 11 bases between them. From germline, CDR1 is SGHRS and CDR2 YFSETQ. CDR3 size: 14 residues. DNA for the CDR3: TGCGCCAGCAGCGAACGGTCGCTTAATGAAAAACTGTTTTTT. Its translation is CASSERSLNEKLFF.

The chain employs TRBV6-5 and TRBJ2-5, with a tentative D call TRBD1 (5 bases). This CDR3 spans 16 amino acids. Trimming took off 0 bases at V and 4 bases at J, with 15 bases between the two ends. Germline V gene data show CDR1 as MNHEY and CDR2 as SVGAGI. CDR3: CASSYSRRAQGETQYF. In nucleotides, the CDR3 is TGTGCCAGCAGTTACTCGCGCCGGGCGCAGGGAGAGACCCAGTACTTC.

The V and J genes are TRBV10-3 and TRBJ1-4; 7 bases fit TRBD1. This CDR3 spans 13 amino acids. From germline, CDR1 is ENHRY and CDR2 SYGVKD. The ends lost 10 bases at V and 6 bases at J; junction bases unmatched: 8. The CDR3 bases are TGTGCCACCCGGGACAGCACGGATGAAAAACTGTTTTTT. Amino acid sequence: CATRDSTDEKLFF.

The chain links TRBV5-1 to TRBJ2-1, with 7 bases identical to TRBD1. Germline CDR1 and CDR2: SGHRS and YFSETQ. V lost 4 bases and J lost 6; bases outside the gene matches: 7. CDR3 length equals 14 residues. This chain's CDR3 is CASSDPTGTNEQFF. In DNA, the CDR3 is TGCGCCAGCAGCGATCCGACAGGGACCAATGAGCAGTTCTTC.

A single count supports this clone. CDR3 residues: CASSEAYEQYF. DNA for the CDR3: TGTGCCAGCAGCGAGGCCTACGAGCAGTACTTC. The chain combines TRBV7-9 with TRBJ2-7; D is undetermined. The CDR3 sequence is 11 residues long. Trimming cost V 5 bases and J 2 bases, with 4 bases left between them. Germline V gene lookup returns CDR1 SEHNR and CDR2 FQNEAQ (reference sequence). Drawing the rest from reference TRBV7-9 and TRBJ2-7, the complete variable domain is DTGVSQNPRHKITKRGQNVTFRCDPISEHNRLYWYRQTLGQGPEFLTYFQNEAQLEKSRLLSDRFSAERPKGSFSTLEIQRTEQGDSAMYLCASSEAYEQYFGPGTRLTVT.

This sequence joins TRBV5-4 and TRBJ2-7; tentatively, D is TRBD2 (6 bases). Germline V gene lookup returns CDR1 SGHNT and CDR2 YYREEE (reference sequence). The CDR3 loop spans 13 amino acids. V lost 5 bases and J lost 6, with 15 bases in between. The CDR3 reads CASSFTLATEQYF. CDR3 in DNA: TGTGCCAGCAGTTTCACCCTAGCGACCGAGCAGTACTTC.

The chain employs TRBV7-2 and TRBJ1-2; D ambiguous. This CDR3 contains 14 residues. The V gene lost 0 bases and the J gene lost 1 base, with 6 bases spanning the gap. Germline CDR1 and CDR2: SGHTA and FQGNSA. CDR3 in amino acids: CASSLAPGNYGYTF. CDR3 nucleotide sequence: TGTGCCAGCAGCTTAGCCCCGGGTAACTATGGCTACACCTTC.

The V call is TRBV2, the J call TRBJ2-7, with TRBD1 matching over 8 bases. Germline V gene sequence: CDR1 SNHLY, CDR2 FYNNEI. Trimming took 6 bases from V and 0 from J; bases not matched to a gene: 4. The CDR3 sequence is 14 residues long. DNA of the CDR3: TGTGCCAGCAGAACACAGGGGGTCTCCTACGAGCAGTACTTC. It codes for CASRTQGVSYEQYF.

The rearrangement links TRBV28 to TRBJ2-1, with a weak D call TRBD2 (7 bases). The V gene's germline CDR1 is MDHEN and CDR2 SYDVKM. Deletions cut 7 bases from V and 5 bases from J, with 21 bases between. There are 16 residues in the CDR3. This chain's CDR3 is CASTRKGEGRDNEQFF. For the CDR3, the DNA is TGTGCCAGCACCCGGAAGGGGGAGGGCCGGGACAATGAGCAGTTCTTC.

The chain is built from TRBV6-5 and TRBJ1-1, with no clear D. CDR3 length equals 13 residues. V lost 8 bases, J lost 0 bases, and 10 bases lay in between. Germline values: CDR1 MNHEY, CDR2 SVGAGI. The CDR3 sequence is CASGFTLNTEAFF. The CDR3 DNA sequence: TGTGCCAGCGGTTTCACTTTGAACACTGAAGCTTTCTTT.

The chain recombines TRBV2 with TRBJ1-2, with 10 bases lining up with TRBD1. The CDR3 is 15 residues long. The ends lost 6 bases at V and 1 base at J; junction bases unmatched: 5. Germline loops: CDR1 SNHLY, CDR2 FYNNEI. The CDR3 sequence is CASRAGQGDNYGYTF. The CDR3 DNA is TGTGCCAGCAGGGCAGGACAGGGGGATAACTATGGCTACACCTTC.

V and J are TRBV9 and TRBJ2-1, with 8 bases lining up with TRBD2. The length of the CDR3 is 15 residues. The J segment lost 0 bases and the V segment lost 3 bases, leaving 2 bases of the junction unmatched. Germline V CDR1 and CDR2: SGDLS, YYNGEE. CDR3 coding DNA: TGTGCCAGCAGCGATCTAGCGGGCTCCTACAATGAGCAGTTCTTC. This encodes CASSDLAGSYNEQFF.

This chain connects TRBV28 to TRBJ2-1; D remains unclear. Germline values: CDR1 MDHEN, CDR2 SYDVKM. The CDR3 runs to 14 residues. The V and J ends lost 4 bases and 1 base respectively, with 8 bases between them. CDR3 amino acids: CASSSSRSYNEQFF. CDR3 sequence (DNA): TGTGCCAGCAGTTCGAGTCGTTCCTACAATGAGCAGTTCTTC.

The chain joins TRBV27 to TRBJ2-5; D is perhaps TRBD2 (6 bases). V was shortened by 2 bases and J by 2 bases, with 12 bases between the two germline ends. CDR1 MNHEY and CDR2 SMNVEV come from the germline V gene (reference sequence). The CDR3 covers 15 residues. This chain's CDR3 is CASSLGDSAQETQYF. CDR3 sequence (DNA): TGTGCCAGCAGTTTAGGGGACTCAGCTCAAGAGACCCAGTACTTC.

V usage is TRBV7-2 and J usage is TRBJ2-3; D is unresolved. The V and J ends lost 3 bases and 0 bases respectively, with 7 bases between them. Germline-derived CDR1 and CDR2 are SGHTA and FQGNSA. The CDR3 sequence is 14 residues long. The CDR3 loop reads CASSFQASTDTQYF. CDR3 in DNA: TGTGCCAGCAGCTTCCAGGCTAGCACAGATACGCAGTATTTT.

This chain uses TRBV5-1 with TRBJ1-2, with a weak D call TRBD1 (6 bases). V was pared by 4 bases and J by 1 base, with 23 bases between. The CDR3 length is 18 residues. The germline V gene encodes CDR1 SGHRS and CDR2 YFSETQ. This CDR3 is CASSQGRDTRTLNYGYTF. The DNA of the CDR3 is TGCGCCAGCAGCCAGGGACGGGACACACGGACGCTTAACTATGGCTACACCTTC.